The 24 T cell receptor beta chains presented below share a single source sample, sequenced in a study of control samples from healthy donors and cancer patients. Libraries were prepared by immunoSEQ multiplex PCR; TCRdb keeps only in-frame clonotypes and omits some of them. Counted here are roughly 64,000 clones, 90% occurring once; the ten biggest clones make up about 1.2%. Specimen: PBMCs. All receptors come from a woman aged 50 to 60 with colorectal cancer.

This chain joins TRBV3-1 (or the pseudogene TRBV3-2) and TRBJ1-3; 7 bases fit TRBD1. Losses at the gene ends were 3 bases for V and 8 bases for J; bases not matched to a gene: 7. This CDR3 region has 14 residues. The germline gives CDR1 LGHDT, CDR2 YNNKEL (reference sequence). CDR3 coding DNA: TGTGCCAGCAGCCATGGGACAGCGGGATACACCATATATTTT. It codes for CASSHGTAGYTIYF.

V and J are TRBV7-5 and TRBJ1-5; the DNA was not used to check the table's D call, TRBD1. TRBV7-5 is assigned pseudogene status. The CDR3 consists of 16 residues. CDR3 sequence reads: CVRSLTRTDSNQPQHF. CDR3 coding DNA: TGTGTCAGAAGCTTAACCAGAACAGATAGCAATCAGCCCCAGCATTTT.

The V call is TRBV3-1 (or the pseudogene TRBV3-2), the J call TRBJ2-7, with TRBD1 matching over 7 bases. This CDR3 spans 15 amino acids. Germline trimming cut 0 bases from V and 5 bases from J; bases unmatched to any gene: 7. CDR1 is LGHDT, CDR2 YNNKEL, per germline (reference sequence). CDR3 in DNA: TGTGCCAGCAGCCAAGATGACAGGGTACCGGACGAGCAGTACTTC. This gives the protein CASSQDDRVPDEQYF.

V gene TRBV24-1 combines with J gene TRBJ2-5; TRBD2 might be the D (6 bases). Germline V gene data show CDR1 as KGHDR and CDR2 as SFDVKD. The V end lost 5 bases, the J end lost 2 bases, and 14 bases lay between the germline ends. CDR3 length: 15 amino acids. The CDR3 sequence is CATSGVGGVQETQYF. The CDR3 bases are TGTGCCACCAGTGGGGTCGGAGGGGTACAAGAGACCCAGTACTTC.

This chain uses TRBV20-1 with TRBJ2-7; TRBD1 matches 8 bases. The junction had 15 bases not matched to a gene; V was cut back by 3 bases and J by 5 bases. The CDR3 is made up of 16 amino acids. CDR1 is DFQATT, CDR2 SNEGSKA, per germline (reference sequence). Here the CDR3 DNA reads TGCAGTGCTAGTGACCCAGGGGGCTCTATCGCTAACGAGCAGTACTTC. It is translated as CSASDPGGSIANEQYF.

J is TRBJ1-2 and V is TRBV3-1 (or the pseudogene TRBV3-2); D ambiguous. Trimming removed 4 bases from V and 4 bases from J, with 10 bases in between. The CDR3 totals 13 residues. Germline V gene data show CDR1 as LGHDT and CDR2 as YNNKEL (reference sequence). The chain's CDR3 is CASSPESGYGYTF. The CDR3 DNA follows: TGTGCCAGCAGCCCAGAGTCCGGCTATGGCTACACCTTC.

This rearrangement joins TRBV21-1 to TRBJ2-1; the table's D call, TRBD1, has no DNA check behind it. TRBV21-1 is described as a pseudogene. CDR3 length equals 16 residues. The CDR3 DNA follows: TGTGCCAGCAGCAGGCTCGGGACAGGAACCTACAATGAGCAGTTCTTC. It specifies CASSRLGTGTYNEQFF.

This chain connects TRBV29-1 to TRBJ2-3; 7 nucleotides agree with TRBD2. V dropped 7 bases and J dropped 1; count of bases not matched to a gene: 5. The germline V gene encodes CDR1 SQVTM and CDR2 ANQGSEA. CDR3 length: 13 residues. The CDR3 is CSGGGFGTDTQYF. CDR3 bases: TGCAGCGGGGGGGGTTTCGGCACAGATACGCAGTATTTT.

This chain links TRBV7-6 with TRBJ2-7, with TRBD2 identical over 15 bases. The germline V gene has CDR1 SGHVS and CDR2 FNYEAQ. This CDR3 spans 16 amino acids. V was pared by 5 bases and J by 3 bases, with 5 bases of the junction left unmatched. CDR3 nucleotide sequence: TGTGCCAGCAGCGCGGGACTAGCGGGAGGCAGCTACGAGCAGTACTTC. Encoded protein: CASSAGLAGGSYEQYF.

This chain joins TRBV7-8 and TRBJ2-7; TRBD1 matches 10 bases. V dropped 4 bases and J dropped 5; count of bases not matched to a gene: 11. The CDR3 contains 16 residues. Germline CDR1 SGHVS, CDR2 FQNEAQ. Here the CDR3 reads CASSWKTGTGVNEQYF. CDR3 bases: TGTGCCAGCAGCTGGAAAACCGGGACAGGGGTGAACGAGCAGTACTTC.

This clone was recorded only once. V gene TRBV6-5 combines with J gene TRBJ1-1; D call uncertain. The V end lost 9 bases, the J end lost 6 bases, and 8 bases lay between the germline ends. CDR3 size: 10 residues. CDR1 MNHEY and CDR2 SVGAGI come from the germline V gene. CDR3 amino acids: CASSWAEAFF. CDR3 bases: TGTGCCAGTTCTTGGGCTGAAGCTTTCTTT.

This clone was counted a few times. CDR3 DNA sequence: TGTGCCAGCCCGCAAGCCATGAACACTGAAGCTTTCTTT. It codes for CASPQAMNTEAFF. The V and J genes are TRBV6-5 and TRBJ1-1, with D unclear. Germline assignment: CDR1 MNHEY and CDR2 SVGAGI. V was trimmed by 8 bases and J by 0 bases, leaving 10 bases between them. The CDR3 is 13 amino acids.

V and J are TRBV5-1 and TRBJ1-3; no reliable D call. The germline gives CDR1 SGHRS, CDR2 YFSETQ. This CDR3 is built from 17 residues. V was clipped by 1 base and J by 0 bases, with 14 bases between them. CDR3 in DNA: TGCGCCAGCAGCTTGTTGCAGGTGGGGATCTCTGGAAACACCATATATTTT. It translates to CASSLLQVGISGNTIYF.

The rearrangement links TRBV24-1 to TRBJ2-5; TRBD1 agrees at 10 bases. CDR1 KGHDR and CDR2 SFDVKD come from the germline V gene. After removal of 4 bases from V and 3 bases from J, the junction contained 4 bases not matched to a gene. The CDR3 consists of 15 residues. CDR3 sequence reads: CATSEPGTGEETQYF. The CDR3 DNA reads as TGTGCCACCAGTGAACCCGGGACAGGGGAAGAGACCCAGTACTTC.

The chain joins TRBV6-6 to TRBJ2-1; D is undetermined. The germline CDR1 and CDR2 sequences are MNHNY and SVGAGI (reference sequence). The CDR3 is 14 amino acids. V lost 1 base to trimming and J lost 9 bases, with 13 bases between them. The CDR3 sequence: CASSYWMTGGEQFF. The CDR3 DNA reads TGTGCCAGCAGTTACTGGATGACGGGTGGTGAGCAGTTCTTC.

The chain uses TRBV2 and TRBJ1-2, with TRBD1 identical over 8 bases. Germline V CDR1 and CDR2: SNHLY, FYNNEI. There are 14 residues in the CDR3. The V gene end was trimmed by 9 bases and the J gene end by 4 bases; junction bases not matched to a gene: 10. The CDR3 nucleotides are TGTGCCAGAAAGAGACAGGGGTTCAGCTATGGCTACACCTTC. Protein product: CARKRQGFSYGYTF.

The CDR3 coding sequence is TGTGCCACCAGTTTGGGACAGGGCAGCGGGGAGCTGTTTTTT. Amino acids: CATSLGQGSGELFF. V is TRBV24-1 and J is TRBJ2-2; 9 bases fit TRBD1. J gave up 7 bases and V 6 bases, and 5 bases lay outside the gene matches. This CDR3 is built from 14 residues. CDR1 and CDR2 (germline): KGHDR, SFDVKD.

This rearrangement joins TRBV18 to TRBJ2-3; 7 bases align to TRBD1. CDR3 length: 15 amino acids. The germline V gene encodes CDR1 KGHSH and CDR2 LQKENI. V shed 4 bases, J shed 14 bases, and the junction held 18 bases outside the gene matches. The CDR3 here is CASSRDKGGNQERYF. In DNA form, the CDR3 reads TGTGCCAGCTCACGAGACAAAGGGGGCAACCAGGAGCGGTATTTT. Using reference TRBV18 and TRBJ2-3 for the parts outside the CDR3, the full variable domain is NAGVMQNPRHLVRRRGQEARLRCSPMKGHSHVYWYRQLPEEGLKFMVYLQKENIIDESGMPKERFSAEFPKEGPSILRIQQVVRGDSAAYFCASSRDKGGNQERYFGPGTRLTVL.

J is TRBJ1-1 and V is TRBV19; TRBD1 aligns across 7 bases. The CDR3 is 14 residues long. The V and J ends lost 8 bases and 8 bases, in that order; junction bases with no gene match: 14. Germline V lookup: CDR1 LNHDA, CDR2 SQIVND (reference sequence). The CDR3 is CASVDREVNREAFF. CDR3 bases: TGTGCCAGTGTTGACAGGGAGGTCAACCGAGAAGCTTTCTTT.

The chain links TRBV11-3 to TRBJ2-1; a weak D match, TRBD2 (5 bases). The V gene lost 6 bases and the J gene lost 3 bases, with 9 bases spanning the gap. From germline, CDR1 is SGHNT and CDR2 YENEEA. The CDR3 loop spans 13 amino acids. CDR3 nucleotides: TGTGCCAGCAGTAGGGAGTTCTACAATGAGCAGTTCTTC. Its protein is CASSREFYNEQFF.

The chain links TRBV5-8 to TRBJ2-5; D call uncertain. The CDR3 consists of 14 residues. The germline CDR1 and CDR2 sequences are SGHTS and YDEGEE. Trimming removed 2 bases from V and 2 bases from J, with 10 bases in between. The CDR3 coding sequence is TGTGCCAGCAGCTTATCTTGGCAGCAAGAGACCCAGTACTTC. This codes for CASSLSWQQETQYF.

V is TRBV5-6 and J is TRBJ2-5; 7 nucleotides align to TRBD1. J gave up 2 bases and V 1 base, and 5 bases lay outside the gene matches. The CDR3 runs to 15 residues. From germline, CDR1 is SGHDT and CDR2 YYEEEE. CDR3 in DNA: TGTGCCAGCAGCTTGCCGGGACAGTTACAAGAGACCCAGTACTTC. As protein: CASSLPGQLQETQYF.

The rearrangement joins TRBV6-1 to TRBJ1-6, with D hard to call. Germline V lookup: CDR1 MNHNS, CDR2 SASEGT. The CDR3 sequence is 14 residues long. V was cut by 2 bases and J by 7 bases, with 9 bases left in between. Here the CDR3 DNA reads TGTGCCAGCAGTGAAATCGGCCACAATTCACCCCTCCACTTT. Protein product: CASSEIGHNSPLHF.

The gene calls are TRBV7-2 and TRBJ2-1; TRBD2 matches 10 bases. The CDR3 covers 13 residues. Germline V lookup: CDR1 SGHTA, CDR2 FQGNSA. CDR3 nucleotides: TGTGCAAGCCTAGCGGGAGAATTTAATGAGCAGTTCTTC. It is translated as CASLAGEFNEQFF.